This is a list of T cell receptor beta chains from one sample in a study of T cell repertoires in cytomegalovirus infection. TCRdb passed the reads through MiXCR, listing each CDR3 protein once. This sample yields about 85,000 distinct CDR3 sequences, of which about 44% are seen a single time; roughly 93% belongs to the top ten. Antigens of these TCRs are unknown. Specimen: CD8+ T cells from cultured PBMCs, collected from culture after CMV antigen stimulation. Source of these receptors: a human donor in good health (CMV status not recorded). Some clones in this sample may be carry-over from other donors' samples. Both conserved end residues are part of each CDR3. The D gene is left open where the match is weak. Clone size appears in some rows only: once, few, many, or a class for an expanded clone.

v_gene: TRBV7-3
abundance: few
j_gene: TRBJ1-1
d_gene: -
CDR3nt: TGTGCCAGCAGCCCCGGTGGTGACCTCACTGAAGCTTTCTTT
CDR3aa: CASSPGGDLTEAFF

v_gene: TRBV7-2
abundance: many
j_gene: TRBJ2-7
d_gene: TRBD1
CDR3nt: TGTGCCAGCAGCCCCGGTTTTGTCAGGGGGTACTCCTACGAGCAGTACTTC
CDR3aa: CASSPGFVRGYSYEQYF

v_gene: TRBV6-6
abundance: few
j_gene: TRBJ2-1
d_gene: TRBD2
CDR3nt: TGTGCCAGCATCCCCGGGGGGGGCGATGAGCAGTTCTTC
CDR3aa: CASIPGGGDEQFF

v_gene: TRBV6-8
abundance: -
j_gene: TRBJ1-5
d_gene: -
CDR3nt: TGTGCCAGCAGTTACTCTCTAGGATATAGCAATCAGCCCCAGCATTTT
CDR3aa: CASSYSLGYSNQPQHF

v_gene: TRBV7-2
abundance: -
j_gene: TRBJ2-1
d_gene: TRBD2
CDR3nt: TGTGCCAGCAGCCTCAGGACTAGCGGGAGTTACAATGAGCAGTTCTTC
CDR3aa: CASSLRTSGSYNEQFF

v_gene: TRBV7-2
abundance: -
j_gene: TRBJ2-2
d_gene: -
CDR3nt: TGTGCCAGCAGCTCCTTGGGCCGGACCGGGGTGCTGTTTTTT
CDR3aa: CASSSLGRTGVLFF

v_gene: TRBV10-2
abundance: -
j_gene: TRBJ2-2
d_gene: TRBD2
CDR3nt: TGCGCCAGCAGTGGGACTAGCGGGGGCCCCGGGACCGGGGAGCTGTTTTTT
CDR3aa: CASSGTSGGPGTGELFF

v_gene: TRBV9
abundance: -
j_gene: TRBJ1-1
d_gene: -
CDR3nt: TGTGCCAGCAGCGCCTGGATAAACACTGAAGCTTTCTTT
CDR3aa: CASSAWINTEAFF

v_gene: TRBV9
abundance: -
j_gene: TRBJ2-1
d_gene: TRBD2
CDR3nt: TGTGCCAGCAGCGTAGCGCGGACCAGCGGGGGGGAGCAGTTCTTC
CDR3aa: CASSVARTSGGEQFF

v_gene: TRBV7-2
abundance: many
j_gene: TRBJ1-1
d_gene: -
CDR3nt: TGTGCCAGCAGTCCTGGACTGTACGCTTTCTTT
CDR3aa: CASSPGLYAFF

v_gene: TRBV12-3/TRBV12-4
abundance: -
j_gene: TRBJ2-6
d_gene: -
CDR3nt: TGTGCCAGCAGGTTTTCAGGGTCTGGGGCCAACGTCCTGACTTTC
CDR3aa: CASRFSGSGANVLTF

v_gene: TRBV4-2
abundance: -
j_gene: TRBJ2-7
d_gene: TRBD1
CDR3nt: TGTGCCAGCAGCCCCCCCCCAGGACAGGGCTCCTACGAGCAGTACTTC
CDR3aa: CASSPPPGQGSYEQYF

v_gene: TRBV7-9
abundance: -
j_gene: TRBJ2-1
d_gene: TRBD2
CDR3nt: TGTGCCAGCCGACCGTCCGGGGGGTCCATTTACAATGAGCAGTTCTTC
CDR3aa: CASRPSGGSIYNEQFF

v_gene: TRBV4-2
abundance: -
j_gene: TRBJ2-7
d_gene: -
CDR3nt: TGTGCCAGCAGCCAAGAGCCCGGGAGTTCGGACACACCCCTCTACGAGCAGTACTTC
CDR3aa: CASSQEPGSSDTPLYEQYF

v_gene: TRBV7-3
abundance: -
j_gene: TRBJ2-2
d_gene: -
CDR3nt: TGTGCCAGCAGCCCCCAGTACACCGGGGAGCTGTTTTTT
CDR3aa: CASSPQYTGELFF

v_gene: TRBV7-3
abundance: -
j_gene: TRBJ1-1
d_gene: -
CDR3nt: TGTGCCAGCGCAAGGTGGGGGGGGGATAGAAACACTGAAGCTTTCTTT
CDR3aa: CASARWGGDRNTEAFF

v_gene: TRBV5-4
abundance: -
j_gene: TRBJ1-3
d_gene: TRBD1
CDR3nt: TGTGCCAGCAGCAAGGACAGGGGCTTCGGAAACACCATATATTTT
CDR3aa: CASSKDRGFGNTIYF